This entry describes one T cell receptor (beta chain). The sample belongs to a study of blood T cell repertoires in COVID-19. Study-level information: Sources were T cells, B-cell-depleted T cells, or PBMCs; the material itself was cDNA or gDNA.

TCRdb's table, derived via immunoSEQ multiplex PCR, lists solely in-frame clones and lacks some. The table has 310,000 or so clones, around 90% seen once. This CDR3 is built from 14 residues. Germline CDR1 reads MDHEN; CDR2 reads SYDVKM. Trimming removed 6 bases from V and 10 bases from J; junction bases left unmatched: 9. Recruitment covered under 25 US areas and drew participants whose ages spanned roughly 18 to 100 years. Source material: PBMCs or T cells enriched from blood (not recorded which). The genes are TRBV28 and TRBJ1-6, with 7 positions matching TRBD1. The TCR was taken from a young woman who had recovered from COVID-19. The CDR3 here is CASRLYGQDSPLHF. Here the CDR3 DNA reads TGTGCCAGCAGACTCTACGGACAGGACTCACCCCTCCACTTT.